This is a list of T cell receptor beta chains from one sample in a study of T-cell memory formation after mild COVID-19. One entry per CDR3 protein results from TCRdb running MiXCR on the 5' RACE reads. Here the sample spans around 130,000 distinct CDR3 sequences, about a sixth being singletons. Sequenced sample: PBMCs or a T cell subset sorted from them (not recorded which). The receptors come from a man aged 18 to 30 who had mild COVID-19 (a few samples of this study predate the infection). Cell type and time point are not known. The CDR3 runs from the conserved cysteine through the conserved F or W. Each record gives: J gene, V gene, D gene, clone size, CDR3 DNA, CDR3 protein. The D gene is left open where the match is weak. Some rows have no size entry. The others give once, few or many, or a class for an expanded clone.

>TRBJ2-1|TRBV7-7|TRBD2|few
TGTGCCAGCAGCTTAGGTTCTAGCGGGGGCTACAATGAGCAGTTCTTC
CASSLGSSGGYNEQFF
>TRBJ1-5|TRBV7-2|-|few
TGTGCCAGCAGCTTAGATTCCATCCGGAATCAGCCCCAGCATTTT
CASSLDSIRNQPQHF
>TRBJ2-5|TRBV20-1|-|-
TGCAGTGCTAGAGAGGCCGGGGAGACCCAGTACTTC
CSAREAGETQYF
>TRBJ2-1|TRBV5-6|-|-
TGTGCCAGTACAACAGGGTGGAGTGAGCAGTTCTTC
CASTTGWSEQFF
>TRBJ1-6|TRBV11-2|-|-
TGTGCCAGCAGCTTAGCGGGCCGCAATTCACCCCTCCACTTT
CASSLAGRNSPLHF
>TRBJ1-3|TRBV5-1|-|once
TGCGCCAGCAGCTTGGAGGGATCGGGCGCTGGAAACACCATATATTTT
CASSLEGSGAGNTIYF
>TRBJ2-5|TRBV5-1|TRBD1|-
TGCGCCAGCAGCCCGGGACAGGGGGCAGAGACCCAGTACTTC
CASSPGQGAETQYF
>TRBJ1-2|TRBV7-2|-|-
TGTGCCAGCAGCTGGGCGGAGGGCCTAAGCAACTATGGCTACACCTTC
CASSWAEGLSNYGYTF
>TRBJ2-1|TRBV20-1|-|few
TGCAGTGCTAGAGTGGTGGCGGGCCTCAATGAGCAGTTCTTC
CSARVVAGLNEQFF
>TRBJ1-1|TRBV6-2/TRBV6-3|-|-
TGTGCCAGCAGTTTGTCAGGGGACACTGAAGCTTTCTTT
CASSLSGDTEAFF
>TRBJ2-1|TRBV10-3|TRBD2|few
TGTGCCATCAGTAGGGGACTAGCGGAGAGCAATGAGCAGTTCTTC
CAISRGLAESNEQFF
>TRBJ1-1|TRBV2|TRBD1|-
TGTGCCAGCTACTCAAGACCGTGGACAGGGACTGAAGCTTTCTTT
CASYSRPWTGTEAFF
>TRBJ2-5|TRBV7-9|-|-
TGTGCCAGCAGCTTAGTTTTGGGGCCAGAGACCCAGTACTTC
CASSLVLGPETQYF
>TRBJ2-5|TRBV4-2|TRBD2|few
TGTGCCAGCAGCCAAGACTTACTAGCGGGGGGCGAGACCCAGTACTTC
CASSQDLLAGGETQYF
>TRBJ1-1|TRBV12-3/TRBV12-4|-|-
TGTGCCAGCAGCAGGATGACAGGGAACACTGAAGCTTTCTTT
CASSRMTGNTEAFF
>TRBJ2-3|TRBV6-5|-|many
TGTGCCAGCAGTTACTCTTCCTCGGCCACAGATACGCAGTATTTT
CASSYSSSATDTQYF
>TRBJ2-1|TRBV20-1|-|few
TGCAGTGCCGAGTCCGTTGAGCAGTTCTTC
CSAESVEQFF
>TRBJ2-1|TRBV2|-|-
TGTGCCAGCAAGGGGGACGGAGCCTACAATGAGCAGTTCTTC
CASKGDGAYNEQFF
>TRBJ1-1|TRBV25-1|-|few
TGTGCCAGCAGTGATTATCCCGCAGGTGAAGCTTTCTTT
CASSDYPAGEAFF
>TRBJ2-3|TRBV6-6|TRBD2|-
TGTGCCAGCCGGACTAGCGGGGGGGCCTCAGATACGCAGTATTTT
CASRTSGGASDTQYF
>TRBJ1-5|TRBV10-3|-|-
TGTGCCATCAGTGGGGGCCCCAGAGATCAGCCCCAGCATTTT
CAISGGPRDQPQHF
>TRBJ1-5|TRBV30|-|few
TGTGCCTGGAGTGCACAGGGCGATCAGCCCCAGCATTTT
CAWSAQGDQPQHF
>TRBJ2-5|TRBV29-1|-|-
TGCAGCGTTGTGCCTAGCGTATATCAAGAGACCCAGTACTTC
CSVVPSVYQETQYF
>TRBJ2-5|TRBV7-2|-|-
TGTGCCAGCAGCTTAGTGGGGGTCTCGGGGGAGACCCAGTACTTC
CASSLVGVSGETQYF
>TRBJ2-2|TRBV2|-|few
TGTGCCAGCAGTCGAGACTGGGATGCCGGGGAGCTGTTTTTT
CASSRDWDAGELFF
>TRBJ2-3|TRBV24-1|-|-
TGTGCCACCAGCGAGGGGGGGGTAGGAGATACGCAGTATTTT
CATSEGGVGDTQYF
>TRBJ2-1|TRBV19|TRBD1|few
TGTGCCACCAGATCCCCCCTCCGGACAGGTTATCGTGAGCAGTTCTTC
CATRSPLRTGYREQFF
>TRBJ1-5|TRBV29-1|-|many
TGCAGCGTTCAGGGTGAAAATCAGCCCCAGCATTTT
CSVQGENQPQHF
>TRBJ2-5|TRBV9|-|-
TGTGCCAGCAGCGTAGGTGGAAGGATACCGGGCCAAGAGACCCAGTACTTC
CASSVGGRIPGQETQYF
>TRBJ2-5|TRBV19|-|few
TGTGCCAGTAGTACTGATGGCTTCGAAGAGACCCAGTACTTC
CASSTDGFEETQYF
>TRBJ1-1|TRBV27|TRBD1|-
TGTGCCAGCAGTGGACAGGGGCGCCCTGAAGCTTTCTTT
CASSGQGRPEAFF
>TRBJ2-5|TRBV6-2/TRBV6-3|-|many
TGTGCCAGCAGGGCATCGGGCCAAGAGACCCAGTACTTC
CASRASGQETQYF
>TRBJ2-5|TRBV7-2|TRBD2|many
TGTGCCAGCTCGAACGGGGGGGTGGAGACCCAGTACTTC
CASSNGGVETQYF
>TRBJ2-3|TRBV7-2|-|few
TGTGCCAGCAGCCTCGTCCCTGATATCCTTCCGCAGTATTTT
CASSLVPDILPQYF
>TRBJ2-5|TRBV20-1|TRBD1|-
TGCAGTGCTAGACGGGACAGAAGGGAGACCCAGTACTTC
CSARRDRRETQYF
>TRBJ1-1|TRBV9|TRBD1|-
TGTGCCAGCAGCGTAGAGGGGGCCGGCCCGGGGGCTTTCTTT
CASSVEGAGPGAFF
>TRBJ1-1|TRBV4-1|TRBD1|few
TGCGCCAGCAGCCAAGCGGACAGGGTTATGAACACTGAAGCTTTCTTT
CASSQADRVMNTEAFF
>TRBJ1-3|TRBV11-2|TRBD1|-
TGTGCCAGCAGTCCGGACAGGGCTGGAAACACCATATATTTT
CASSPDRAGNTIYF
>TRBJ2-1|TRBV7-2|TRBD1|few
TGTGCCAGCAGCTTAGGGGACAGAGGAAATGAGCAGTTCTTC
CASSLGDRGNEQFF
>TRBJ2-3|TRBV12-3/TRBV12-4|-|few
TGTGCCAGCAGTTTCGGCTACCGGGGACCCACAGATACGCAGTATTTT
CASSFGYRGPTDTQYF
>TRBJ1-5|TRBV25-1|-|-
TGTGCCAGCAGTGATGAGGATCAGCCCCAGCATTTT
CASSDEDQPQHF
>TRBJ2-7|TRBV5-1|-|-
TGCGCCAGCGGAACGACTTCTAGCTCCTACGAGCAGTACTTC
CASGTTSSSYEQYF
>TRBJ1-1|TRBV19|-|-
TGTGCCAGTACTAAGATTGCGGACGGCCTTGAAGCTTTCTTT
CASTKIADGLEAFF
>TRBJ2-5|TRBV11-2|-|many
TGTGCCAGCAGCTTAGGTGTACAGGCCTGGGAGACCCAGTACTTC
CASSLGVQAWETQYF